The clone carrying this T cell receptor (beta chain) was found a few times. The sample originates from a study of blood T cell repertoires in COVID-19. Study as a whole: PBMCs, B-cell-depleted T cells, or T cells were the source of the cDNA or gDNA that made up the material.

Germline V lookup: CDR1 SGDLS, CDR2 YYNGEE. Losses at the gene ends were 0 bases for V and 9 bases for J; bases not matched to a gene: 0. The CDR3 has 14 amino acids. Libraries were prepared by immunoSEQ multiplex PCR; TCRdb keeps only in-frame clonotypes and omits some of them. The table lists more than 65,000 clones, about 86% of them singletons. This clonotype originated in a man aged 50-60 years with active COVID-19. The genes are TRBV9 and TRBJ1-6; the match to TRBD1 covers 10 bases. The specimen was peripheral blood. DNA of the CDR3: TGTGCCAGCAGCGTAGGGACAGGGGGTTCACCCCTCCACTTT. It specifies CASSVGTGGSPLHF.